The 32 T cell receptor beta chains in this list originate from one sample, sequenced in a study of immune evolution from preneoplasia to lung adenocarcinoma. Measured with immunoSEQ multiplex PCR; TCRdb has only the in-frame clones, and not every one. The sample lists about 12,000 clones; 85% to 90% were seen once. The sample was FFPE tissue from an adenomatous hyperplasia lung lesion. Subset here: atypical adenomatous hyperplasia (AAH), lung preneoplasia. Receptor source: a person aged 50 or older with lung adenocarcinoma.

This clone is a singleton in its sample. CDR3 in amino acids: CASSLKVVGYNEQFF. DNA for the CDR3: TGTGCCAGCAGCTTAAAGGTGGTCGGGTACAATGAGCAGTTCTTC. The chain carries TRBV7-8 and TRBJ2-1; D not resolved. There are 15 residues in the CDR3. With 2 bases removed from V and 4 bases from J, the gap between germline ends came to 12 bases. Per germline, CDR1 SGHVS and CDR2 FQNEAQ.

The chain recombines TRBV2 with TRBJ2-5; D is ambiguous. The CDR3 loop spans 13 amino acids. The V end lost 3 bases, the J end lost 2 bases, and 7 bases lay between the germline ends. CDR1 SNHLY and CDR2 FYNNEI come from the germline V gene. The CDR3: CASSDIRQETQYF. The CDR3 DNA follows: TGTGCCAGCAGTGATATTAGGCAAGAGACCCAGTACTTC. Based on the CDR3 plus reference TRBV2 and TRBJ2-5, the full variable domain is EPEVTQTPSHQVTQMGQEVILRCVPISNHLYFYWYRQILGQKVEFLVSFYNNEISEKSEIFDDQFSVERPDGSNFTLKIRSTKLEDSAMYFCASSDIRQETQYFGPGTRLLVL.

The CDR3 nucleotides read TGTGCCAGCAGTGACTCACTAGCGGGAGGAGATACGCAGTATTTT. Its protein product is CASSDSLAGGDTQYF. The chain employs TRBV6-4 and TRBJ2-3; TRBD2 aligns across 12 bases. Germline V gene data show CDR1 as MRHNA and CDR2 as SNTAGT. Trimming cost V 0 bases and J 5 bases; bases outside gene matches: 0. This CDR3 region has 15 residues.

The chain links TRBV7-9 to TRBJ1-1; TRBD1 aligns across 7 bases. V lost 2 bases and J lost 12; bases outside the gene matches: 9. In germline, CDR1 is SEHNR, CDR2 FQNEAQ (reference sequence). This CDR3 contains 13 residues. The DNA of the CDR3 is TGTGCCAGCAGCTTAAAACAGGGGACTGGAACTTTCTTT. Protein sequence: CASSLKQGTGTFF. The variable domain in full, completed from reference TRBV7-9 and TRBJ1-1, reads DTGVSQNPRHKITKRGQNVTFRCDPISEHNRLYWYRQTLGQGPEFLTYFQNEAQLEKSRLLSDRFSAERPKGSFSTLEIQRTEQGDSAMYLCASSLKQGTGTFFGQGTRLTVV.

The gene calls are TRBV9 and TRBJ2-7; 12 bases line up with TRBD1. With 3 bases clipped from V and 2 bases from J, the junction kept 3 bases outside the gene matches. Germline V gene sequence: CDR1 SGDLS, CDR2 YYNGEE. This CDR3 has 15 residues. CDR3 in DNA: TGTGCCAGCAGCGCGGGACAGGGGGCGCCCTACGAGCAGTACTTC. Translating it yields CASSAGQGAPYEQYF.

V and J are TRBV4-1 and TRBJ2-3, with 10 nucleotides matching TRBD2. This CDR3 region has 17 residues. V was clipped by 0 bases and J by 4 bases; unmatched bases: 7. CDR1 and CDR2 from the germline V gene are MGHRA and YSYEKL. DNA of the CDR3: TGCGCCAGCAGCCAAGAAAGATCAAGCGGGAGGGCAGATACGCAGTATTTT. It specifies CASSQERSSGRADTQYF.

The rearrangement links TRBV5-1 to TRBJ2-3; TRBD2 aligns across 10 bases. J gave up 3 bases and V 4 bases, and 8 bases lay outside the gene matches. The CDR3 is 16 amino acids. Germline V gives CDR1 SGHRS, CDR2 YFSETQ. CDR3 amino acids: CASSAFLAGVTDTQYF. CDR3 DNA: TGCGCCAGCAGCGCCTTTCTAGCGGGAGTAACAGATACGCAGTATTTT.

The sample holds one count of this clone. This chain uses TRBV10-3 with TRBJ2-3, with D perhaps being TRBD1 or TRBD2 (6 bases each). Trimming removed 6 bases at V and 5 bases at J, with 18 bases between. The germline V gene has CDR1 ENHRY and CDR2 SYGVKD. CDR3 length equals 15 residues. The CDR3 region has the DNA TGTGCCATCAGCGGAGGTCGAAGGGGGGAAGATACGCAGTATTTT. Amino acid sequence: CAISGGRRGEDTQYF.

V usage is TRBV9 and J usage is TRBJ2-2; 8 nucleotides match TRBD2. Per germline, CDR1 SGDLS and CDR2 YYNGEE. There are 20 residues in the CDR3. V shed 1 base and J 3 bases; nucleotides not matched to a gene: 17. CDR3 coding DNA: TGTGCCAGCAGCGTACTACCCCGGACGGGGGGAGCGGGGGACACCGGGGAGCTGTTTTTT. This translates into CASSVLPRTGGAGDTGELFF.

This sequence joins TRBV19 and TRBJ1-2, with D possibly being TRBD1 (5 bases). Between the trimmed V and J ends, which lost 4 bases and 5 bases, there was a span of 17 bases. The CDR3 loop spans 15 amino acids. Germline CDR1 and CDR2: LNHDA and SQIVND (reference sequence). The CDR3 loop reads CASSKTSTVDYGYTF. The CDR3 DNA reads TGTGCCAGTAGTAAGACGTCGACAGTGGATTATGGCTACACCTTC.

CDR3 protein: CASSRRAEETQYF. The CDR3 DNA sequence: TGTGCCAGCAGCAGGAGGGCAGAAGAGACCCAGTACTTC. The J gene is TRBJ2-5, the V gene TRBV11-2; the D gene is possibly TRBD2 (6 bases). The germline V gene has CDR1 SGHAT and CDR2 FQNNGV. The CDR3 has 13 amino acids. Trimming took 5 bases from V and 3 from J, leaving 10 bases between them.

This clone has just one count. The rearrangement links TRBV5-1 to TRBJ2-7, with 9 bases that match TRBD2. V lost 6 bases, J lost 5 bases, and 15 bases stayed unmatched. The CDR3 spans 16 residues. CDR1 is SGHRS, CDR2 YFSETQ, per germline. CDR3 amino acids: CASTFQPSGNWDEQYF. In DNA, the CDR3 is TGCGCCAGCACCTTCCAACCTAGCGGGAACTGGGACGAGCAGTACTTC.

In nucleotides, the CDR3 is TGTGCCAGCACCCATCACAGGGTGGGCGAGCAGTACTTC. It translates to CASTHHRVGEQYF. The rearrangement joins TRBV6-1 to TRBJ2-7; possible D gene TRBD1, 6 bases. The germline gives CDR1 MNHNS, CDR2 SASEGT. With 7 bases removed from V and 6 bases from J, the gap between germline ends came to 16 bases. This CDR3 contains 13 residues.

The J gene is TRBJ1-2, the V gene TRBV30; 7 bases match TRBD1. CDR1 is GTSNPN, CDR2 SVGIG, per germline (reference sequence). This CDR3 comprises 14 residues. J gave up 4 bases and V 3 bases, and 8 bases lay outside the gene matches. CDR3 nucleotides: TGTGCCTGGAGCGCCGGACAGGCCTTCTATGGCTACACCTTC. Its translation is CAWSAGQAFYGYTF.

J is TRBJ2-3 and V is TRBV7-8; D remains ambiguous. With 6 bases removed from V and 6 bases from J, the gap between germline ends came to 13 bases. The CDR3 consists of 13 residues. In germline, CDR1 is SGHVS, CDR2 FQNEAQ. CDR3 sequence: CASSKLRSDTQYF. CDR3 coding DNA: TGTGCCAGCAGTAAATTACGAAGTGATACGCAGTATTTT.

The rearrangement links TRBV4-1 to TRBJ2-3, with D possibly TRBD2 on 6 matching bases. Trimming cost V 0 bases and J 5 bases, with 12 bases left between them. Germline lookup yields CDR1 MGHRA and CDR2 YSYEKL. The CDR3 is 15 amino acids. CDR3 residues: CASSQEGLQRDTQYF. The DNA of the CDR3 is TGCGCCAGCAGCCAAGAAGGACTACAGAGAGATACGCAGTATTTT.

This clone was seen only once. The chain recombines TRBV18 with TRBJ1-1; the D is unclear. This CDR3 has 14 residues. Between the trimmed V and J ends, which lost 5 bases and 1 base, there was a span of 11 bases. Per germline, CDR1 KGHSH and CDR2 LQKENI. The CDR3 nucleotides read TGTGCCAGCTCAGGCACGGGAGAGAACACTGAAGCTTTCTTT. Residues: CASSGTGENTEAFF. The entire variable domain, with the rest obtained from reference TRBV18 and TRBJ1-1, is as follows: NAGVMQNPRHLVRRRGQEARLRCSPMKGHSHVYWYRQLPEEGLKFMVYLQKENIIDESGMPKERFSAEFPKEGPSILRIQQVVRGDSAAYFCASSGTGENTEAFFGQGTRLTVV.

This chain links TRBV2 with TRBJ1-2, with 12 bases aligning to TRBD1. The ends lost 11 bases at V and 7 bases at J; junction bases unmatched: 5. The CDR3 consists of 12 residues. Germline-derived CDR1 and CDR2 are SNHLY and FYNNEI. The CDR3 spells CAGDRGRGGYTF. CDR3 nucleotides: TGTGCCGGGGACAGGGGGCGCGGTGGCTACACCTTC.

The gene calls are TRBV4-1 and TRBJ2-1, with 9 bases matching TRBD2. CDR3 length equals 17 residues. Germline V lookup: CDR1 MGHRA, CDR2 YSYEKL. With 2 bases clipped from V and 7 bases from J, the junction kept 12 bases outside the gene matches. The CDR3 region is CASSQLPSGTFSNEQFF. Here the CDR3 DNA reads TGCGCCAGCAGCCAATTACCTAGCGGGACTTTCTCGAATGAGCAGTTCTTC.

This clone was seen a single time. The chain joins TRBV29-1 to TRBJ2-1, with 11 bases that match TRBD2. The CDR3 is 14 residues long. The germline gives CDR1 SQVTM, CDR2 ANQGSEA. V was pared by 7 bases and J by 3 bases, with 5 bases of the junction left unmatched. The CDR3 DNA sequence: TGCAGCGCCGCGGGACTAGCGGTCTACAATGAGCAGTTCTTC. It is translated as CSAAGLAVYNEQFF.

The CDR3 nucleotides are TGCGCCAGCAGCCAAGGACAGACAGACTACAATGAGCAGTTCTTC. It codes for CASSQGQTDYNEQFF. The chain employs TRBV4-1 and TRBJ2-1; possible D gene TRBD1, 5 bases. The CDR3 is made up of 15 amino acids. Germline V gene lookup returns CDR1 MGHRA and CDR2 YSYEKL. Trimming cost V 1 base and J 3 bases, with 10 bases left between them.

V usage is TRBV29-1 and J usage is TRBJ1-3, with D perhaps TRBD1 (5 bases). Germline CDR1 SQVTM, CDR2 ANQGSEA. V was shortened by 4 bases and J by 7 bases, with 17 bases between the two germline ends. The CDR3 loop spans 14 amino acids. The chain's CDR3 is CSVAIGSGRNTIYF. The CDR3 DNA reads TGCAGCGTTGCCATAGGTTCAGGGAGGAACACCATATATTTT.

This clone showed up just once. This chain uses TRBV6-4 with TRBJ1-1, with D hard to call. With 0 bases removed from V and 4 bases from J, the gap between germline ends came to 18 bases. CDR1 and CDR2 (germline): MRHNA, SNTAGT. CDR3 length: 17 residues. CDR3 nucleotides: TGTGCCAGCAGTGACTCGAAAATCCCAGCTAGGAGCACTGAAGCTTTCTTT. This codes for CASSDSKIPARSTEAFF.

The chain combines TRBV6-1 with TRBJ2-1, with TRBD1 matching over 8 bases. J gave up 6 bases and V 2 bases, and 6 bases lay outside the gene matches. The CDR3 is made up of 15 amino acids. Per the germline V gene, CDR1 is MNHNS and CDR2 is SASEGT. The CDR3 DNA sequence: TGTGCCAGCAGTGAACCAACAACAGGGGGCAATGAGCAGTTCTTC. It is translated as CASSEPTTGGNEQFF.

The DNA for the CDR3 is TGTGCCAGCAGCCCAAGGGAGACCCAGTACTTC. Protein product: CASSPRETQYF. The chain employs TRBV11-3 and TRBJ2-5, with D uncertain. V was clipped by 5 bases and J by 5 bases, with 6 bases between them. This CDR3 is 11 amino acids long. Germline values: CDR1 SGHNT, CDR2 YENEEA.

The chain joins TRBV19 to TRBJ2-5; TRBD1 matches at 9 bases. The CDR3 spans 15 residues. Germline V gene data show CDR1 as LNHDA and CDR2 as SQIVND (reference sequence). V gave up 4 bases and J gave up 5 bases; unmatched junction bases: 8. CDR3 in DNA: TGTGCCAGTAGTACAATACAGGGGGCTGGGGAGACCCAGTACTTC. It encodes CASSTIQGAGETQYF.

The J gene is TRBJ1-1, the V gene TRBV23-1; D is unclear. TRBV23-1 is recorded as an ORF, its role being uncertain. CDR3 length: 17 residues. V was shortened by 0 bases and J by 4 bases, with 18 bases between the two germline ends. The CDR3 here is CASSQSGRVGAGTEAFF. The DNA of the CDR3 is TGCGCCAGCAGTCAATCGGGCCGGGTTGGAGCTGGCACTGAAGCTTTCTTT.

This chain connects TRBV7-2 to TRBJ2-3, with unresolved D. V was cut by 1 base and J by 2 bases, with 10 bases left in between. CDR1 is SGHTA, CDR2 FQGNSA, per germline. This CDR3 has 15 residues. CDR3 DNA: TGTGCCAGCAGCTTAGTACCCGTGGTCACAGATACGCAGTATTTT. This gives the protein CASSLVPVVTDTQYF.

The chain links TRBV6-1 to TRBJ1-1, with D uncertain. Germline V gene sequence: CDR1 MNHNS, CDR2 SASEGT. Trimming removed 6 bases from V and 3 bases from J, with 17 bases in between. This CDR3 region has 15 residues. DNA for the CDR3: TGTGCCAGCAGACGATGGTACAGTGAGGACACTGAAGCTTTCTTT. Translation gives CASRRWYSEDTEAFF.

This chain connects TRBV2 to TRBJ1-2, with D unclear. V was shortened by 8 bases and J by 0 bases, with 22 bases between the two germline ends. The CDR3 has 17 residues. CDR1 SNHLY and CDR2 FYNNEI come from the germline V gene. For the CDR3, the DNA is TGTGCCAGCTCTTTTAATGCCCCCTTCGGGACTAACTATGGCTACACCTTC. Encoded protein: CASSFNAPFGTNYGYTF.

The chain couples TRBV27 to TRBJ2-7, with 12 nucleotides matching TRBD2. This CDR3 comprises 14 residues. The junction had 4 bases not matched to a gene; V was cut back by 6 bases and J by 4 bases. Per germline, CDR1 MNHEY and CDR2 SMNVEV (reference sequence). The CDR3 nucleotides read TGTGCCAGCAGGCGACTAGCGGGAGCGTACGAGCAGTACTTC. Translated, it gives CASRRLAGAYEQYF.

The chain uses TRBV11-2 and TRBJ2-1, with TRBD2 matching over 13 bases. The V gene end was trimmed by 4 bases and the J gene end by 12 bases; junction bases not matched to a gene: 9. There are 15 residues in the CDR3. Germline CDR1 and CDR2: SGHAT and FQNNGV. This chain's CDR3 is CASSWAGTSGATQFF. CDR3 nucleotides: TGTGCCAGCAGCTGGGCCGGGACTAGCGGGGCCACGCAGTTCTTC.